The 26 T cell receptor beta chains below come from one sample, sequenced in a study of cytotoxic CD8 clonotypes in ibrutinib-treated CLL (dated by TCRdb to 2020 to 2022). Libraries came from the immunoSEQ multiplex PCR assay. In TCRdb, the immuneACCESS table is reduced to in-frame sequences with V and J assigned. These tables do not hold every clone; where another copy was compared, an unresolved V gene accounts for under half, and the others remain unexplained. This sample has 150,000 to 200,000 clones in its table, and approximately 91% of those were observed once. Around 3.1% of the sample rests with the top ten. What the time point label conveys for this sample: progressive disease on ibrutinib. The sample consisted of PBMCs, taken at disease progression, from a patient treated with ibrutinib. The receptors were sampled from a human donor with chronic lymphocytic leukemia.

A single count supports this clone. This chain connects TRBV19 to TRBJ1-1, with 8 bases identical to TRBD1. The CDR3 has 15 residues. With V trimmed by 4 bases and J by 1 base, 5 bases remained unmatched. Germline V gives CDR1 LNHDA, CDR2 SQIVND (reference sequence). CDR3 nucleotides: TGTGCCAGTAGTAAGGAACAGGGGGGGAACACTGAAGCTTTCTTT. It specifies CASSKEQGGNTEAFF.

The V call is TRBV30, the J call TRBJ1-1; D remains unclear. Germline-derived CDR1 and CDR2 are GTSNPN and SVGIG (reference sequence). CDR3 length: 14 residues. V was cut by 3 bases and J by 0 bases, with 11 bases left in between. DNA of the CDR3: TGTGCCTGGAGAAGCCACGGGATGAACACTGAAGCTTTCTTT. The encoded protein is CAWRSHGMNTEAFF.

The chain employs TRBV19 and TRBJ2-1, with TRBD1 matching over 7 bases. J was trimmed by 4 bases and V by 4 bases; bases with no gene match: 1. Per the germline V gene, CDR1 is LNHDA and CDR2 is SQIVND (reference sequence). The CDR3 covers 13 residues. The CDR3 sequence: CASSRGQYNEQFF. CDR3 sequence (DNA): TGTGCCAGTAGTAGGGGACAGTACAATGAGCAGTTCTTC.

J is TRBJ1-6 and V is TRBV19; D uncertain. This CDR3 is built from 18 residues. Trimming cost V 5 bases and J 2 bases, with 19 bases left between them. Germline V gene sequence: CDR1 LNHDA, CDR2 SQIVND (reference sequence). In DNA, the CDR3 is TGTGCCAGTAGTCCAGGACTCTTATCGTTGCCCTATAATTCACCCCTCCACTTT. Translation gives CASSPGLLSLPYNSPLHF.

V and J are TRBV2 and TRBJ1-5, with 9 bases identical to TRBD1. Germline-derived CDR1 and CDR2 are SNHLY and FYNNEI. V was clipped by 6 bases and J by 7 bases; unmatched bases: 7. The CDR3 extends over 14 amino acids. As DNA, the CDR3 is TGTGCCAGCAGCGAACAGGGGGCTCAGCAGCCCCAGCATTTT. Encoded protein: CASSEQGAQQPQHF.

The CDR3 nucleotides are TGTGCCAGCAGCTGGACTAGCTTAAAAGAGACCCAGTACTTC. Its translation is CASSWTSLKETQYF. The chain carries TRBV7-9 and TRBJ2-5, with 8 bases fitting TRBD2. The CDR3 has 14 amino acids. Losses at the gene ends were 4 bases for V and 3 bases for J; bases not matched to a gene: 4. Germline V CDR1 and CDR2: SEHNR, FQNEAQ (reference sequence).

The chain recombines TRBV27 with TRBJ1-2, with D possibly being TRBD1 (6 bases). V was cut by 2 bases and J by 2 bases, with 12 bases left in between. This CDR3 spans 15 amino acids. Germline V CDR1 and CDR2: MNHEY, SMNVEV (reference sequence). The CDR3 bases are TGTGCCAGCAGTTTAGACAGGTTTTTAAACTATGGCTACACCTTC. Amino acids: CASSLDRFLNYGYTF.

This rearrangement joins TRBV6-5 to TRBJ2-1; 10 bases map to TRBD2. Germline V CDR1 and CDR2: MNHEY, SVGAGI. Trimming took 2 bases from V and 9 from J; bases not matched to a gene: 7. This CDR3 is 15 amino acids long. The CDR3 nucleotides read TGTGCCAGCAGTTACGCTAGCGGGAGAAGGAGTGAGCAGTTCTTC. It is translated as CASSYASGRRSEQFF.

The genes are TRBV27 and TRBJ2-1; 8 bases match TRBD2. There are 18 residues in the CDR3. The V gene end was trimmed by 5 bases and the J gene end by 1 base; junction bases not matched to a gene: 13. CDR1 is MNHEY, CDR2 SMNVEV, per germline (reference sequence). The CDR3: CASSPPRGGSGSYNEQFF. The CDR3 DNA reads TGTGCCAGCAGTCCGCCCCGGGGGGGCTCGGGGTCCTACAATGAGCAGTTCTTC.

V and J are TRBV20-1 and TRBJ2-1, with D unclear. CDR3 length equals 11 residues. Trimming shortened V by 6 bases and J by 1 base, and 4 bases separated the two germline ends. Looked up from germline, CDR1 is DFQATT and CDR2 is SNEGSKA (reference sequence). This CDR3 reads CSALSYNEQFF. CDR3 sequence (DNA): TGCAGTGCCCTTTCCTACAATGAGCAGTTCTTC.

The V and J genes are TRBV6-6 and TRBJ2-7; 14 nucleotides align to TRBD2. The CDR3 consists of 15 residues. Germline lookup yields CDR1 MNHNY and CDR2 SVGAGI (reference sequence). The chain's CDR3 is CAVGTSGSGRYEQYF. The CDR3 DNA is TGTGCGGTCGGGACTAGCGGGAGTGGTCGGTACGAGCAGTACTTC.

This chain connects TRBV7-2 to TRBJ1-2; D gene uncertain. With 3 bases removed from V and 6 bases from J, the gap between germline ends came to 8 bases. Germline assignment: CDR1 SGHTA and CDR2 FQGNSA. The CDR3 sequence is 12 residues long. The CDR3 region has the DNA TGTGCCAGCAGCTTCCTCCCGAATGGCTACACCTTC. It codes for CASSFLPNGYTF.

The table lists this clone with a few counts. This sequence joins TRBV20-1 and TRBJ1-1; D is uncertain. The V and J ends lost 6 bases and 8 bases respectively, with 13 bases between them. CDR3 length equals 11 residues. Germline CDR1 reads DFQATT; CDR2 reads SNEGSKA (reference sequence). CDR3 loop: CSALAGLEAFF. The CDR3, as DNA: TGCAGTGCCCTCGCCGGTCTCGAAGCTTTCTTT.

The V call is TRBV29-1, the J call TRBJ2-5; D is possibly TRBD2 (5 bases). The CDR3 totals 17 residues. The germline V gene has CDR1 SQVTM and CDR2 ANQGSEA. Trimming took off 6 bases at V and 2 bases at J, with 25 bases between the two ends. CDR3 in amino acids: CSVGLFPPGGLQETQYF. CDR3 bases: TGCAGCGTCGGGCTCTTTCCCCCAGGCGGGTTGCAAGAGACCCAGTACTTC. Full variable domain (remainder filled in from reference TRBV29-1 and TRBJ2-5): SAVISQKPSRDICQRGTSLTIQCQVDSQVTMMFWYRQQPGQSLTLIATANQGSEATYESGFVIDKFPISRPNLTFSTLTVSNMSPEDSSIYLCSVGLFPPGGLQETQYFGPGTRLLVL.

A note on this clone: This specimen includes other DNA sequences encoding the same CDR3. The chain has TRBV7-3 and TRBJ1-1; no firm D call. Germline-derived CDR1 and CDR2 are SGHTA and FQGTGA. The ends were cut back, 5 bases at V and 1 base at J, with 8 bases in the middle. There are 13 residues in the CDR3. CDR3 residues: CASSLGQNTEAFF. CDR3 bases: TGTGCCAGCAGCCTCGGGCAGAACACTGAAGCTTTCTTT.

The CDR3 DNA reads as TGCAGCGTTGAAAAGGGATTAGCGGGAGGGCGTTTGGCAGATACGCAGTATTTT. Amino acid sequence: CSVEKGLAGGRLADTQYF. The rearrangement joins TRBV29-1 to TRBJ2-3; 11 nucleotides line up with TRBD2. The CDR3 length is 18 residues. The J segment lost 4 bases and the V segment lost 2 bases, leaving 14 bases of the junction unmatched. Germline V gene lookup returns CDR1 SQVTM and CDR2 ANQGSEA.

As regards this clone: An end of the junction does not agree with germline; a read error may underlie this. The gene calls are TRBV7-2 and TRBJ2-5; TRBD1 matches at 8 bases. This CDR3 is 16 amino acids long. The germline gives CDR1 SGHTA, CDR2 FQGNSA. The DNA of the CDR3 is TGTGCCAGCAGCCTAGCCCCGGGACAGGTTAAAGAGACCCAGTACTTC. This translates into CASSLAPGQVKETQYF.

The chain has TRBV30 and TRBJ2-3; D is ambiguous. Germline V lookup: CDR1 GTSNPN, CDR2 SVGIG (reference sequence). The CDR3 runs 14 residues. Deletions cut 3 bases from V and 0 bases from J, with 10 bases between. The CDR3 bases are TGTGCCTGGAGACTGGGATCTAGCACAGATACGCAGTATTTT. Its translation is CAWRLGSSTDTQYF. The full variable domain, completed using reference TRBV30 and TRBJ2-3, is SQTIHQWPATLVQPVGSPLSLECTVEGTSNPNLYWYRQAAGRGLQLLFYSVGIGQISSEVPQNLSASRPQDRQFILSSKKLLLSDSGFYLCAWRLGSSTDTQYFGPGTRLTVL.

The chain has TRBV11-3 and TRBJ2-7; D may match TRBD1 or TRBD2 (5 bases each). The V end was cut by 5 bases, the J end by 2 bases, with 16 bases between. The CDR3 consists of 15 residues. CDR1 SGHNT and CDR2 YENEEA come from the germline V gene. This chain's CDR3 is CASSQTGTPAYEQYF. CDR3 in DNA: TGTGCCAGCAGCCAAACCGGGACGCCGGCCTACGAGCAGTACTTC.

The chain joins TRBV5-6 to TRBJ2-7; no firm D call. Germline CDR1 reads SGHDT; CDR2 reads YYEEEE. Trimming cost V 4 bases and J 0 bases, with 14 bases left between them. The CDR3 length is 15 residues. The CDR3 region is CASSPGRGSSYEQYF. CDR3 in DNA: TGTGCCAGCAGCCCGGGCCGAGGTAGCTCCTACGAGCAGTACTTC.

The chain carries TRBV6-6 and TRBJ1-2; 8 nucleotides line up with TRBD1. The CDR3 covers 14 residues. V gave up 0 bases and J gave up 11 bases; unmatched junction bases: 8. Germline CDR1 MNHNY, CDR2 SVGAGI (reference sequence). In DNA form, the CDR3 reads TGTGCCAGCAGTTACTCAATGGACAGGGCCAAATACACCTTC. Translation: CASSYSMDRAKYTF.

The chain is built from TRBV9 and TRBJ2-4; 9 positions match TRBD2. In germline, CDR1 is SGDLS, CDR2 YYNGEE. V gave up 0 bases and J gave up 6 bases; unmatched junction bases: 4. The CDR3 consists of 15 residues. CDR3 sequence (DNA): TGTGCCAGCAGCGTAGGGACTAGCGTTGGAAACATTCAGTACTTC. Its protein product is CASSVGTSVGNIQYF.

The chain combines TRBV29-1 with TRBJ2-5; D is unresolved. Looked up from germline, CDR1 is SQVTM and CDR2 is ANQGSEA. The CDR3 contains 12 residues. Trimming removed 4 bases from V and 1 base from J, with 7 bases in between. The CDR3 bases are TGCAGCGTTGTCCCGGCCCAAGAGACCCAGTACTTC. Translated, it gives CSVVPAQETQYF.

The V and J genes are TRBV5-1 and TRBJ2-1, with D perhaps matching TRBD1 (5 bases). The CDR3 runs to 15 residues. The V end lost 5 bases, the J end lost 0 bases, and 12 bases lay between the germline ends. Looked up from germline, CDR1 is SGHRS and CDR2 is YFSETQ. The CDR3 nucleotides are TGCGCCAGCAGTGGGGCCCCAACCTCCTACAATGAGCAGTTCTTC. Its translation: CASSGAPTSYNEQFF.

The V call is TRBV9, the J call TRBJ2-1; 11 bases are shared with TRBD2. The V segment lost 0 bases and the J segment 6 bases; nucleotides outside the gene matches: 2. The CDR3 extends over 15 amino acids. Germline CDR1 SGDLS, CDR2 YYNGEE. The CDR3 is CASSVAGTSGNEQFF. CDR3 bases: TGTGCCAGCAGCGTAGCCGGGACTAGCGGCAATGAGCAGTTCTTC.

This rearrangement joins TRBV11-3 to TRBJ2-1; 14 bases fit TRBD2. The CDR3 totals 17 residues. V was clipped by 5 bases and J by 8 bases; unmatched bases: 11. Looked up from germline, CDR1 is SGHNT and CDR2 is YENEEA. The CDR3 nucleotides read TGTGCCAGCAGCCCGAGGGGCGGGACTAGCGGGGGAGATGAGCAGTTCTTC. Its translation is CASSPRGGTSGGDEQFF.